This T cell receptor (beta chain) was captured in a study of T cell responses to AZD1222 COVID-19 vaccine. Measured with immunoSEQ multiplex PCR; TCRdb has only the in-frame clones, and not every one. The repertoire holds around 140,000 clones, with 90% to 95% as singletons. This clone was recorded once. Its antigen is not known. Findings of the study overall: Close to half of spike-specific TCRs reportedly recognize unmutated variant regions. The repertoires were collected only after the peak T cell response. With two AZD1222 doses given, Spike-specific TCR breadth and depth both rose. Donors were largely white British and mainly female; clonal diversity was possibly underestimated.

The CDR3 runs to 13 residues. V lost 0 bases to trimming and J lost 4 bases, with 7 bases between them. The V gene's germline CDR1 is KGHSH and CDR2 LQKENI. This receptor was taken from an adult in good health. The sequences come from peripheral blood, collected on day 0 of AZD1222 vaccination. V is TRBV18 and J is TRBJ2-7, with a tentative D call TRBD1 (6 bases). CDR3 DNA: TGTGCCAGCTCACCACCACAGGGTTACGAGCAGTACTTC. Its protein is CASSPPQGYEQYF.